A single sample gave rise to the 16 T cell receptor beta chains below, sequenced in a study of shared clonotypes between healthy human individuals. Method: immunoSEQ multiplex PCR; TCRdb's copy keeps in-frame clones and lacks some. The table lists about 2.3 million clones, less than 95% of them singletons. Sequenced material: naive CD4+ T cells from PBMCs. The subset denotes: CD45RA+ positively selected. The receptor source for this set is a man aged 18 to 29 in good health. Some clones in this sample may be carry-over from other donors' samples.

This clone was observed a few times. The sample carries other DNA sequences with the same CDR3. The chain employs TRBV18 and TRBJ1-1; 9 bases agree with TRBD1. The CDR3 is made up of 14 amino acids. Trimming cost V 4 bases and J 1 base; bases outside gene matches: 1. The germline V gene encodes CDR1 KGHSH and CDR2 LQKENI. CDR3 protein: CASSRTGANTEAFF. The DNA for the CDR3 is TGTGCCAGCTCACGGACAGGGGCGAACACTGAAGCTTTCTTT.

The gene calls are TRBV9 and TRBJ2-2, with 8 bases aligning to TRBD1. Germline V CDR1 and CDR2: SGDLS, YYNGEE. V shed 0 bases, J shed 4 bases, and the junction held 5 bases outside the gene matches. The CDR3 runs to 16 residues. CDR3 region: CASSVVGQAATGELFF. CDR3 DNA sequence: TGTGCCAGCAGCGTAGTGGGACAGGCGGCCACCGGGGAGCTGTTTTTT.

Remarks on this clone: In the same sample, other DNA sequences code for this CDR3. CDR3 nucleotides: TGTGCCAGCAGCTTGGGGACTAGCGGGAACACCGGGGAGCTGTTTTTT. Protein product: CASSLGTSGNTGELFF. V is TRBV5-4 and J is TRBJ2-2; 10 nucleotides align to TRBD2. The germline V gene encodes CDR1 SGHNT and CDR2 YYREEE (reference sequence). The V gene end was trimmed by 0 bases and the J gene end by 1 base; junction bases not matched to a gene: 0. The CDR3 has 16 amino acids.

V is TRBV30 and J is TRBJ2-1; D is undetermined. V was pared by 1 base and J by 8 bases, with 9 bases between. The germline gives CDR1 GTSNPN, CDR2 SVGIG (reference sequence). This CDR3 has 12 residues. This CDR3 reads CAWSAVWDEQFF. The CDR3 DNA follows: TGTGCCTGGAGTGCCGTGTGGGATGAGCAGTTCTTC.

The chain is built from TRBV13 and TRBJ2-7, with D perhaps matching TRBD1 (6 bases). Trimming took 6 bases from V and 2 from J, leaving 14 bases between them. This CDR3 is built from 14 residues. The germline CDR1 and CDR2 sequences are PRHDT and FYEKMQ (reference sequence). CDR3 loop: CASRQAGAPYEQYF. CDR3 in DNA: TGTGCCAGCAGGCAGGCAGGGGCCCCCTACGAGCAGTACTTC. The whole variable domain, filled in from reference TRBV13 and TRBJ2-7, reads AAGVIQSPRHLIKEKRETATLKCYPIPRHDTVYWYQQGPGQDPQFLISFYEKMQSDKGSIPDRFSAQQFSDYHSELNMSSLELGDSALYFCASRQAGAPYEQYFGPGTRLTVT.

The V call is TRBV6-1, the J call TRBJ1-5; D ambiguous. This CDR3 is 13 amino acids long. Germline V gene lookup returns CDR1 MNHNS and CDR2 SASEGT. Trimming removed 8 bases from V and 0 bases from J, with 8 bases in between. DNA of the CDR3: TGTGCCAGCGTTCCATATAGCAATCAGCCCCAGCATTTT. This encodes CASVPYSNQPQHF.

For the CDR3, the DNA is TGCGCCAGCAGTGAGTACCAGTTCCGGGGGGGCGAGCAGTACTTC. Translating it yields CASSEYQFRGGEQYF. This rearrangement joins TRBV10-2 to TRBJ2-7, with 8 positions matching TRBD2. Germline V gene data show CDR1 as WSHSY and CDR2 as SAAADI. There are 15 residues in the CDR3. V lost 1 base and J lost 6; bases outside the gene matches: 8.

The rearrangement joins TRBV29-1 to TRBJ1-3; D remains ambiguous. Germline V gene lookup returns CDR1 SQVTM and CDR2 ANQGSEA. V was trimmed by 7 bases and J by 2 bases, leaving 9 bases between them. The CDR3 runs to 12 residues. CDR3 in DNA: TGCAGCGCCATTATCCCTGGAAACACCATATATTTT. Translation gives CSAIIPGNTIYF.

In this sample, this clone turned up once. This chain joins TRBV4-1 and TRBJ2-7, with D perhaps matching TRBD1 or TRBD2 (5 bases each). Trimming took 1 base from V and 5 from J, leaving 15 bases between them. The CDR3 is 15 amino acids. Germline V gene data show CDR1 as MGHRA and CDR2 as YSYEKL. CDR3 bases: TGCGCCAGCAGCCAAGCCCCGACAGAGGGACACGAGCAGTACTTC. It translates to CASSQAPTEGHEQYF.

V gene TRBV5-1 combines with J gene TRBJ2-1, with 7 positions matching TRBD1. Looked up from germline, CDR1 is SGHRS and CDR2 is YFSETQ. Trimming removed 1 base from V and 4 bases from J; junction bases left unmatched: 8. This CDR3 spans 16 amino acids. This CDR3 reads CASSLSQGTAYNEQFF. The CDR3 region has the DNA TGCGCCAGCAGCTTGTCCCAGGGGACAGCATACAATGAGCAGTTCTTC.

The J gene is TRBJ2-5, the V gene TRBV5-8; D might be TRBD1 or TRBD2, each matching 5 bases. Germline assignment: CDR1 SGHTS and CDR2 YDEGEE. The V and J ends lost 4 bases and 2 bases respectively, with 15 bases between them. The CDR3 runs to 15 residues. The CDR3 region is CASSPRGDEQETQYF. The CDR3 DNA follows: TGTGCCAGCAGCCCGCGAGGGGACGAACAAGAGACCCAGTACTTC.

V is TRBV4-3 and J is TRBJ1-5; the D is unclear. Trimming shortened V by 4 bases and J by 7 bases, and 11 bases separated the two germline ends. This CDR3 is built from 13 residues. Germline assignment: CDR1 LGHNA and CDR2 YSLEER. The CDR3 DNA reads as TGCGCCAGCAGCCCTGGGAGGGAACAGCCCCAGCATTTT. Its protein product is CASSPGREQPQHF.

The V call is TRBV2, the J call TRBJ1-4; 8 bases agree with TRBD1. CDR1 and CDR2 (germline): SNHLY, FYNNEI. This CDR3 is built from 14 residues. V shed 6 bases, J shed 8 bases, and the junction held 8 bases outside the gene matches. The CDR3, as DNA: TGTGCCAGCAGGGCAGACAGGGGTGGGGAAAAACTGTTTTTT. As protein: CASRADRGGEKLFF.

As regards this clone: In the same sample, other DNA sequences code for this CDR3. This chain connects TRBV5-1 to TRBJ2-5, with TRBD1 matching over 9 bases. The V gene end was trimmed by 4 bases and the J gene end by 5 bases; junction bases not matched to a gene: 3. This CDR3 has 13 residues. Germline V gene data show CDR1 as SGHRS and CDR2 as YFSETQ. In DNA form, the CDR3 reads TGCGCCAGCAGCCTACAGGGGGCGGAGACCCAGTACTTC. Residues: CASSLQGAETQYF.

The chain uses TRBV18 and TRBJ2-1; TRBD2 matches at 7 bases. Germline CDR1 and CDR2: KGHSH and LQKENI. The CDR3 length is 17 residues. Germline trimming cut 0 bases from V and 4 bases from J; bases unmatched to any gene: 9. CDR3 sequence (DNA): TGTGCCAGCTCACCACCTCCTAGCGGATTACTATACAATGAGCAGTTCTTC. It specifies CASSPPPSGLLYNEQFF.

The V and J genes are TRBV7-2 and TRBJ2-3; 7 bases align to TRBD2. With 8 bases clipped from V and 5 bases from J, the junction kept 4 bases outside the gene matches. The CDR3 runs to 12 residues. From germline, CDR1 is SGHTA and CDR2 FQGNSA. CDR3 residues: CASGPGGDTQYF. CDR3 nucleotides: TGTGCCAGCGGACCGGGGGGAGATACGCAGTATTTT.